The next 13 T cell receptor beta chains were all read from a single sample in a study of Ad26.COV2.S vaccination and SARS-CoV-2 variants. Clones were read by immunoSEQ multiplex PCR, and TCRdb kept only the in-frame ones, dropping some. Of about 180,000 clones in the sample, around nine tenths are singletons; the top ten hold over 4.5%. The sample in question was peripheral blood, obtained after recovery from COVID-19. The receptors were sampled from a human donor who had recovered from COVID-19.

The rearrangement links TRBV3-1 (or the pseudogene TRBV3-2) to TRBJ2-2; 7 positions agree with TRBD1. The germline gives CDR1 LGHDT, CDR2 YNNKEL (reference sequence). V was clipped by 8 bases and J by 0 bases; unmatched bases: 3. The CDR3 covers 14 residues. The CDR3 protein is CASSDRTNTGELFF. For the CDR3, the DNA is TGTGCCAGCTCGGACAGGACGAACACCGGGGAGCTGTTTTTT.

This clone was counted once. The J gene is TRBJ2-2, the V gene TRBV18; D is possibly TRBD1 (7 bases). The V and J ends lost 5 bases and 4 bases respectively, with 14 bases between them. CDR1 and CDR2 from the germline V gene are KGHSH and LQKENI. The CDR3 has 15 residues. CDR3: CASSSRQGGTGELFF. For the CDR3, the DNA is TGTGCCAGCTCATCTCGGCAGGGGGGCACCGGGGAGCTGTTTTTT.

This chain connects TRBV7-6 to TRBJ2-7; possible D gene TRBD1, 7 bases. In germline, CDR1 is SGHVS, CDR2 FNYEAQ. Trimming took off 4 bases at V and 3 bases at J, with 13 bases between the two ends. CDR3 length: 14 residues. CDR3 coding DNA: TGTGCCAGCAGCTCATTGCGGGACAGCTACGAGCAGTACTTC. Its protein product is CASSSLRDSYEQYF. Filled out from reference TRBV7-6 and TRBJ2-7, the complete variable domain reads GAGVSQSPRYKVTKRGQDVALRCDPISGHVSLYWYRQALGQGPEFLTYFNYEAQQDKSGLPNDRFSAERPEGSISTLTIQRTEQRDSAMYRCASSSLRDSYEQYFGPGTRLTVT.

The V and J genes are TRBV5-4 and TRBJ2-2, with D unresolved. CDR3 size: 14 residues. Germline CDR1 is SGHNT and CDR2 is YYREEE (reference sequence). V was shortened by 0 bases and J by 1 base, with 4 bases between the two germline ends. This chain's CDR3 is CASSLEGNTGELFF. DNA for the CDR3: TGTGCCAGCAGCTTGGAAGGGAACACCGGGGAGCTGTTTTTT. Drawing the rest from reference TRBV5-4 and TRBJ2-2, the complete variable domain is ETGVTQSPTHLIKTRGQQVTLRCSSQSGHNTVSWYQQALGQGPQFIFQYYREEENGRGNFPPRFSGLQFPNYSSELNVNALELDDSALYLCASSLEGNTGELFFGEGSRLTVL.

This clone was seen more than once but under ten times. V is TRBV2 and J is TRBJ2-3; TRBD2 might be the D (6 bases). Germline V CDR1 and CDR2: SNHLY, FYNNEI. V was pared by 4 bases and J by 1 base, with 9 bases between. The CDR3 contains 14 residues. CDR3 nucleotide sequence: TGTGCCAGCAGTGTGCAGCGGGGCACAGATACGCAGTATTTT. It is translated as CASSVQRGTDTQYF.

This clone was seen a handful of times. This chain uses TRBV5-4 with TRBJ2-1; TRBD2 matches at 7 bases. The CDR3 totals 15 residues. Trimming took 1 base from V and 5 from J; bases not matched to a gene: 6. From germline, CDR1 is SGHNT and CDR2 YYREEE (reference sequence). The CDR3 is CASSLKASGNNEQFF. Written as DNA, the CDR3 is TGTGCCAGCAGCTTGAAAGCCAGCGGGAACAATGAGCAGTTCTTC.

The chain recombines TRBV10-1 with TRBJ1-1, with TRBD1 as a possible D gene (6 bases). The V gene lost 5 bases and the J gene lost 0 bases, with 13 bases spanning the gap. CDR1 and CDR2 from the germline V gene are WNHNN and SYGVQD (reference sequence). This CDR3 region has 15 residues. The CDR3: CASSRNRGMNTEAFF. In DNA form, the CDR3 reads TGCGCCAGCAGTCGAAATAGGGGGATGAACACTGAAGCTTTCTTT.

The rearrangement links TRBV28 to TRBJ2-5; 9 nucleotides line up with TRBD2. Per the germline V gene, CDR1 is MDHEN and CDR2 is SYDVKM. The CDR3 covers 16 residues. Trimming at V came to 3 bases and at J to 9 bases, leaving 14 bases not matched to a gene. Here the CDR3 reads CASSFLIAGAGVAQYF. The CDR3 region has the DNA TGTGCCAGCAGTTTCTTGATAGCGGGGGCCGGTGTGGCCCAGTACTTC.

The chain is built from TRBV27 and TRBJ1-1, with 7 bases matching TRBD1. V shed 5 bases, J shed 5 bases, and the junction held 14 bases outside the gene matches. Germline CDR1 reads MNHEY; CDR2 reads SMNVEV (reference sequence). This CDR3 contains 16 residues. Here the CDR3 DNA reads TGTGCCAGCAGTCCATCACAGGGGTGGGGGTGGACTGAAGCTTTCTTT. As protein: CASSPSQGWGWTEAFF.

The CDR3 loop is CASSVRRSDTDTQYF. The CDR3 DNA follows: TGTGCCAGCAGTGTACGGCGGTCGGACACAGATACGCAGTATTTT. This sequence joins TRBV2 and TRBJ2-3; D gene uncertain. Germline V lookup: CDR1 SNHLY, CDR2 FYNNEI. The CDR3 loop spans 15 amino acids. Trimming removed 4 bases at V and 2 bases at J, with 13 bases between.

This chain joins TRBV11-2 and TRBJ2-5, with D perhaps TRBD2 (6 bases). In germline, CDR1 is SGHAT, CDR2 FQNNGV. The ends were cut back, 6 bases at V and 3 bases at J, with 11 bases in the middle. The CDR3 is 13 residues long. The CDR3 is CASSRGGKETQYF. CDR3 DNA: TGTGCCAGCAGTCGTGGGGGGAAAGAGACCCAGTACTTC.

The rearrangement links TRBV2 to TRBJ2-5; unclear D gene. The CDR3 extends over 12 amino acids. Trimming removed 5 bases at V and 1 base at J, with 5 bases between. Germline CDR1 is SNHLY and CDR2 is FYNNEI. The CDR3 here is CASSFTQETQYF. The DNA for the CDR3 is TGTGCCAGCAGTTTTACCCAAGAGACCCAGTACTTC.

This clone was seen a few times. The J gene is TRBJ2-5, the V gene TRBV18; TRBD2 matches at 9 bases. Germline CDR1 reads KGHSH; CDR2 reads LQKENI. Unmatched junction bases numbered 4, after V lost 4 bases and J lost 1 base. The CDR3 contains 15 residues. CDR3 protein: CASSHLLAGQETQYF. The DNA for the CDR3 is TGTGCCAGCTCACACCTACTAGCGGGCCAAGAGACCCAGTACTTC.